This T cell receptor (beta chain) was sequenced for a study of T cell responses to AZD1222 COVID-19 vaccine. Clones were sequenced by immunoSEQ multiplex PCR, and TCRdb holds only the in-frame ones, with some missing. The sample yields some 170,000 clones, roughly nine tenths seen once. The V gene's germline CDR1 is SGHRS and CDR2 YFSETQ. Trimming cost V 0 bases and J 4 bases, with 9 bases left between them. The CDR3 is 14 amino acids. The sequencing used peripheral blood, collected on day 0 of AZD1222 vaccination. This clonotype was sampled from an adult in good health. This chain joins TRBV5-1 and TRBJ2-3; D ambiguous. In DNA, the CDR3 is TGCGCCAGCAGCTTGGCAGGCCCCGCAGATACGCAGTATTTT. Its protein is CASSLAGPADTQYF.